This record looks at one TCR beta chain sequence and its context. Its antigen remains unknown. This sample is part of a study of cytomegalovirus exposure and HLA in healthy donors. Overall study: Earlier findings included 117 million unique TCR beta sequences obtained from around 180 million T cells.

PCR used 60 Vbeta primers and 13 Jbeta primers. Generated by immunoSEQ multiplex PCR, the TCRdb table keeps only in-frame clones and is missing some. The sample lists more than 95,000 clones, 8% to 11% occurring once. Trimming stripped 6 bases from V and 2 bases from J, with 13 bases between. This CDR3 region has 14 residues. Germline loops: CDR1 MDHEN, CDR2 SYDVKM. Overall study findings and caveats: Prior analysis indicated that the majority of TCR beta V segments exhibited productivity approximately 87% or approximately 30% of the time.

Specimen: PBMCs. This clonotype was obtained from a woman aged 18-35 years in good health and CMV-seropositive. This chain connects TRBV28 to TRBJ2-5; possible D gene TRBD1, 6 bases. The CDR3 DNA sequence: TGTGCCAGCAGCCCCCGGGACAAACAAGAGACCCAGTACTTC. It translates to CASSPRDKQETQYF.